This T cell receptor beta chain originates from a study of blood T cell repertoires in COVID-19. Patients of the Seattle cohort, enrolled during active infection, were followed longitudinally. TCRdb's table, derived via immunoSEQ multiplex PCR, lists solely in-frame clones and lacks some. The sample holds 250,000 to 300,000 clones; 86% are singletons and the top ten take around 12%. V was shortened by 6 bases and J by 0 bases, with 18 bases between the two germline ends. The length of the CDR3 is 17 residues. Germline V gene data show CDR1 as SEHNR and CDR2 as FQNEAQ (reference sequence). The sequence was collected from a woman aged 25 to 39 with COVID-19, enrolled during active disease. The chain carries TRBV7-9 and TRBJ1-3; TRBD1 is a possible D gene (6 bases). Sequenced input: peripheral blood. The CDR3 sequence: CASRRGPGQSSGNTIYF. The CDR3 DNA reads TGTGCCAGCAGGAGGGGCCCAGGACAGAGCTCTGGAAACACCATATATTTT.